The sequence of this TCR beta chain was determined in a study of shared clonotypes between healthy human individuals. This table comes from immunoSEQ multiplex PCR, and its TCRdb copy is limited to in-frame clones, with some not included. This table holds about 510,000 clones, about 95% found once. V lost 4 bases and J lost 5; bases outside the gene matches: 4. The CDR3 totals 15 residues. CDR1 is SGHVS and CDR2 is FNYEAQ in the germline V gene. The chain combines TRBV7-6 with TRBJ2-1; 11 nucleotides match TRBD2. Sequencing was carried out using naive CD4+ T cells sorted from blood. The subset: CD45RA+ positively selected. The receptor's source is a woman younger than 45 in good health. The CDR3 loop reads CASSSPGLADNEQFF. CDR3 in DNA: TGTGCCAGCAGCTCCCCGGGACTAGCGGACAATGAGCAGTTCTTC.